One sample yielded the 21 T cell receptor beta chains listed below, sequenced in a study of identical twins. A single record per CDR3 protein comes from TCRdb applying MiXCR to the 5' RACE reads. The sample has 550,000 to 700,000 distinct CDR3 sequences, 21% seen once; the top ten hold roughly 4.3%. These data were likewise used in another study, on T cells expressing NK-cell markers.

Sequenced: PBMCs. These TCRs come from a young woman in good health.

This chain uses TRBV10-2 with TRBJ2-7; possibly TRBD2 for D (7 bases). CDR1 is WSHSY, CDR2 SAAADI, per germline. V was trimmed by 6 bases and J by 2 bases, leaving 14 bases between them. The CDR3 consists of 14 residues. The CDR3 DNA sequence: TGCGCCAGCAGGGGGTTGGGGGGGCCCTACGAGCAGTACTTC. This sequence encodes CASRGLGGPYEQYF.

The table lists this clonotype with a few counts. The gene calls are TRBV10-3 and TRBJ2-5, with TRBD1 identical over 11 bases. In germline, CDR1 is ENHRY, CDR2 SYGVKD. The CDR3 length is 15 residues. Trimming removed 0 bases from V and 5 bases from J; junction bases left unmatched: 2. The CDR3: CAISESDRGPETQYF. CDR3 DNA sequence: TGTGCCATCAGTGAGTCGGACAGGGGGCCGGAGACCCAGTACTTC.

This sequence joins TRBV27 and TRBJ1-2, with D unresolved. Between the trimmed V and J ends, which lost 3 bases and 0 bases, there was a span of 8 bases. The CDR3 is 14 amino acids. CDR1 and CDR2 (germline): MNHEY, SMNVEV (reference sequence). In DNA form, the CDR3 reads TGTGCCAGCAGTTTGAAGTGGGCTAACTATGGCTACACCTTC. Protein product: CASSLKWANYGYTF.

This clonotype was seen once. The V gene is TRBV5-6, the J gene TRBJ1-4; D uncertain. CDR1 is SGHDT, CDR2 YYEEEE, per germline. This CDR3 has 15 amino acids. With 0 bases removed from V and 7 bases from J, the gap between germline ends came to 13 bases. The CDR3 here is CASSLGHQEGEKLFF. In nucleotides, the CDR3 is TGTGCCAGCAGCTTGGGACACCAAGAAGGTGAAAAACTGTTTTTT.

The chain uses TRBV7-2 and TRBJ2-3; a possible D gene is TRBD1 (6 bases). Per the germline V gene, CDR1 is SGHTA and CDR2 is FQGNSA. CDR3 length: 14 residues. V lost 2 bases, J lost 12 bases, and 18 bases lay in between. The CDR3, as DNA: TGTGCCAGCAGCTTACCCGGGACACACGTCGGACAGTATTTT. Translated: CASSLPGTHVGQYF.

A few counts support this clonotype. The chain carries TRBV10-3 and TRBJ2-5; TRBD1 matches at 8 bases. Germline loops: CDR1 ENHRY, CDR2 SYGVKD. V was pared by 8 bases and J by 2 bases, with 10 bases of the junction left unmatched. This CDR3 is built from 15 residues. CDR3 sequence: CAIAEPGGRQETQYF. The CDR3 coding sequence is TGTGCCATCGCTGAACCAGGGGGCCGACAAGAGACCCAGTACTTC.

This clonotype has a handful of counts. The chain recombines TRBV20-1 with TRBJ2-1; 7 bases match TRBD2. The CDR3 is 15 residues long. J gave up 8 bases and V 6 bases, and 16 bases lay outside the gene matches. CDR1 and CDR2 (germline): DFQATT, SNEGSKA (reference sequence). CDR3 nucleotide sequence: TGCAGTGCCCCGCCCGGTGGCGGGGGACTCGATGAGCAGTTCTTC. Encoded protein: CSAPPGGGGLDEQFF.

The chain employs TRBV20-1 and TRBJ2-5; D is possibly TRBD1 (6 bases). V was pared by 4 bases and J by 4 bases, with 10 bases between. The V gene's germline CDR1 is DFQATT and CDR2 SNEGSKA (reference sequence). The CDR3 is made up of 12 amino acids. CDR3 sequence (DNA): TGCAGTGCTATTGGACAGCGAGAGACCCAGTACTTC. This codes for CSAIGQRETQYF.

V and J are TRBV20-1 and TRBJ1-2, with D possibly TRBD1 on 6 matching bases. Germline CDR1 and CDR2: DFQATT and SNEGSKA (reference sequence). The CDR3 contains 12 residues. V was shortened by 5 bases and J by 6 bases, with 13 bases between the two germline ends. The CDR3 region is CSAATGYDGYTF. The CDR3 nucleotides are TGCAGTGCTGCGACAGGCTACGATGGCTACACCTTC.

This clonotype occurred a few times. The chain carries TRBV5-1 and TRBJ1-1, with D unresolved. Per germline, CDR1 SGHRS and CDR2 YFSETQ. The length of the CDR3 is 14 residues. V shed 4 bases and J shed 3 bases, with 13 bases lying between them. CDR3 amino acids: CASSDSTEDTEAFF. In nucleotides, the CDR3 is TGCGCCAGCAGCGACTCCACTGAGGACACTGAAGCTTTCTTT.

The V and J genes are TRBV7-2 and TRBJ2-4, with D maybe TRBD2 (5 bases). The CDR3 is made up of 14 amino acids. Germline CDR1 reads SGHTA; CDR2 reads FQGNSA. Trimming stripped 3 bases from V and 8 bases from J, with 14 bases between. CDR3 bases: TGTGCCAGCAGCTTTAGGTGGGGAGATGACATTCAGTACTTC. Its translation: CASSFRWGDDIQYF.

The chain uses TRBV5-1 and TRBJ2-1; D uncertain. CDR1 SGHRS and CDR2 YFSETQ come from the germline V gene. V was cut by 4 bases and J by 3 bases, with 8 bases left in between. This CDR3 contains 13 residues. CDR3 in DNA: TGCGCCAGCAGCCCACAAATCTACAATGAGCAGTTCTTC. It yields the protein CASSPQIYNEQFF.

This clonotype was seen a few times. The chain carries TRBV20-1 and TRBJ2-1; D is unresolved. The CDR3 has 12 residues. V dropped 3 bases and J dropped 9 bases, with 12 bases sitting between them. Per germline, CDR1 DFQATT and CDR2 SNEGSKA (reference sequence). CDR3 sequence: CSASFAVSEQFF. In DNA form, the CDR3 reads TGCAGTGCTAGTTTTGCGGTGAGTGAGCAGTTCTTC.

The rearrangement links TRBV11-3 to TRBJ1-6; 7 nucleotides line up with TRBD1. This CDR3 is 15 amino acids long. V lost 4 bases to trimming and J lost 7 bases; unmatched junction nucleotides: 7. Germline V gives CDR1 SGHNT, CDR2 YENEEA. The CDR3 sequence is CASSSTGTVNSPLHF. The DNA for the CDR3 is TGTGCCAGCAGCTCGACCGGGACAGTGAATTCACCCCTCCACTTT.

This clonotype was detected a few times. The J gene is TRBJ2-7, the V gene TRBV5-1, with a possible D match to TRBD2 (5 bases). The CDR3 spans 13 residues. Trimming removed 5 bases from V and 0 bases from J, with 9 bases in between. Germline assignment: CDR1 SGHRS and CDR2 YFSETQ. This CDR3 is CASRWAGSYEQYF. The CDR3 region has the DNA TGCGCCAGCAGGTGGGCGGGCTCCTACGAGCAGTACTTC.

CDR3 coding DNA: TGTGCCAGCTCACAGCGGCTCATGAACACTGAAGCTTTCTTT. Its translation: CASSQRLMNTEAFF. The V call is TRBV18, the J call TRBJ1-1; D is unclear. V was pared by 4 bases and J by 0 bases, with 9 bases between. Germline CDR1 reads KGHSH; CDR2 reads LQKENI. CDR3 length: 14 residues.

In DNA, the CDR3 is TGTGCCAGCAGCTTACGGCCGGGACAGGGTGACTATGGCTACACCTTC. It specifies CASSLRPGQGDYGYTF. The chain joins TRBV7-2 to TRBJ1-2, with TRBD1 identical over 9 bases. The CDR3 is 16 amino acids. Germline V lookup: CDR1 SGHTA, CDR2 FQGNSA. J was trimmed by 3 bases and V by 2 bases; bases with no gene match: 7.

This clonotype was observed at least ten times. CDR3 region: CASSLGRGTDTQYF. CDR3 bases: TGTGCCAGCAGCTTGGGCCGGGGAACAGATACGCAGTATTTT. V and J are TRBV11-2 and TRBJ2-3; perhaps TRBD2 as D (5 bases). The CDR3 contains 14 residues. Trimming left V 3 bases short and J 3 bases short, with 10 bases between. Germline CDR1 and CDR2: SGHAT and FQNNGV. Variable domain in full (rest from reference TRBV11-2 and TRBJ2-3): EAGVAQSPRYKIIEKRQSVAFWCNPISGHATLYWYQQILGQGPKLLIQFQNNGVVDDSQLPKDRFSAERLKGVDSTLKIQPAKLEDSAVYLCASSLGRGTDTQYFGPGTRLTVL.

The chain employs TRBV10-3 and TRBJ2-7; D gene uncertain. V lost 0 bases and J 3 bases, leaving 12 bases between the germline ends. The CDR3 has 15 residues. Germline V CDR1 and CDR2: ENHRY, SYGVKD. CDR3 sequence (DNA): TGTGCCATCAGTGAGTCCGTTCGGCAGAACTACGAGCAGTACTTC. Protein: CAISESVRQNYEQYF.

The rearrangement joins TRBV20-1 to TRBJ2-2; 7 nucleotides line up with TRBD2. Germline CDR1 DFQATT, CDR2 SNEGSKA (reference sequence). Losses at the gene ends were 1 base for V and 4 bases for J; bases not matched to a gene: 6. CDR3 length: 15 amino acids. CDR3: CSARVAGAFTGELFF. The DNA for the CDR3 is TGCAGTGCTAGAGTCGCGGGAGCTTTCACCGGGGAGCTGTTTTTT.

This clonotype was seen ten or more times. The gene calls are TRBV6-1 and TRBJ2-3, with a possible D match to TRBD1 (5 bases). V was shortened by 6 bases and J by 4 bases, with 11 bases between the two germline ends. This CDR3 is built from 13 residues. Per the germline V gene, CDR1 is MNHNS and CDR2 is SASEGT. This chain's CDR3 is CASSSTGPDTQYF. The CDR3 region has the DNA TGTGCCAGCAGCAGTACAGGCCCAGATACGCAGTATTTT.